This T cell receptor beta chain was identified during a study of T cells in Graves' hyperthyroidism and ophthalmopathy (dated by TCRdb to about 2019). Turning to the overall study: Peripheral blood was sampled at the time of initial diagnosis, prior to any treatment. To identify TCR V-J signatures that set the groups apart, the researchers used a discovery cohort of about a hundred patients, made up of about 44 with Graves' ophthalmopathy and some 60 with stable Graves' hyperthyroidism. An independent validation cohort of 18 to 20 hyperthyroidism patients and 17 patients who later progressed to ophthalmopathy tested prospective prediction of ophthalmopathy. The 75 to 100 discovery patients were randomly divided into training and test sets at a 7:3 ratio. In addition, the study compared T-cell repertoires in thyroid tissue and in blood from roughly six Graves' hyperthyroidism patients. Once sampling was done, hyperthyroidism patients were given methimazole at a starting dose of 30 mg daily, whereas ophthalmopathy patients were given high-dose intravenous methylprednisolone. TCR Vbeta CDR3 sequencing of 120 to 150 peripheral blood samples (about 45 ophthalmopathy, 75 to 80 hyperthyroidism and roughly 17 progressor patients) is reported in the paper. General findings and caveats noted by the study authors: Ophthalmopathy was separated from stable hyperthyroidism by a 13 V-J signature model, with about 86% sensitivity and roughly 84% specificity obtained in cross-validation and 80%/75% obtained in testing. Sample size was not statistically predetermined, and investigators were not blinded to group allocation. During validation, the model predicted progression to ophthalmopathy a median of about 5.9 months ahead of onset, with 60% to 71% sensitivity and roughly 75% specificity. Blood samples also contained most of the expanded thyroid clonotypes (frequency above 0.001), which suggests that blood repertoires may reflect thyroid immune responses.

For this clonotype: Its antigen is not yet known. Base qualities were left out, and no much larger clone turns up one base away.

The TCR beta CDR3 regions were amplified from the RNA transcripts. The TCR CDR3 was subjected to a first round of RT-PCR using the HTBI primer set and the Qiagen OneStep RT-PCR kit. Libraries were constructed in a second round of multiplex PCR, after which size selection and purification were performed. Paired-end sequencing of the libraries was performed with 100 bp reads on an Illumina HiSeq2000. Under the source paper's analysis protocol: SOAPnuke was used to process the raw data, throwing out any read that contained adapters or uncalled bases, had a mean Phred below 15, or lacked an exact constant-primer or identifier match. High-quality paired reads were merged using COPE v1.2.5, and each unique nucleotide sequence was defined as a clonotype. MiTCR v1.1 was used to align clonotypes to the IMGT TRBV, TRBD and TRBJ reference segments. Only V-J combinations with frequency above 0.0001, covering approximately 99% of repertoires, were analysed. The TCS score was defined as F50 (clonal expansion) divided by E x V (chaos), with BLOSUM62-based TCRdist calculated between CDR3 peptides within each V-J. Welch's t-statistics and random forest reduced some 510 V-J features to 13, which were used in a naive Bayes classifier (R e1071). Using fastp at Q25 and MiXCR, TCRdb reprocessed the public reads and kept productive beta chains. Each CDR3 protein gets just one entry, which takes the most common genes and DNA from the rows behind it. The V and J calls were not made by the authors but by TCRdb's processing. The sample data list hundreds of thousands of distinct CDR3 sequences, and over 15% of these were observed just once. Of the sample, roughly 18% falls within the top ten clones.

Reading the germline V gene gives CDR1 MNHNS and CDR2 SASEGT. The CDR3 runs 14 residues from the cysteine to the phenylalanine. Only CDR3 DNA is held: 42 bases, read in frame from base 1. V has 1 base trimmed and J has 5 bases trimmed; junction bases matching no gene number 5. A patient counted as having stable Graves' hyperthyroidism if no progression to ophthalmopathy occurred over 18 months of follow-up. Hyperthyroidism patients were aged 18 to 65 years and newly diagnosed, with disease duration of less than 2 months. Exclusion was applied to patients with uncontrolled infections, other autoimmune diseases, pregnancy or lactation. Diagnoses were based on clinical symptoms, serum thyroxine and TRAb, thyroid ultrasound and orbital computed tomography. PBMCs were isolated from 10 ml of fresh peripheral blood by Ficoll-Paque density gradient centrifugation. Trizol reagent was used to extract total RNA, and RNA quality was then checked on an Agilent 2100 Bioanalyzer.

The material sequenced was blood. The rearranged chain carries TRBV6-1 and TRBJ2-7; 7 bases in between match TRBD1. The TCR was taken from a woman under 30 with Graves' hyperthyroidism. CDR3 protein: CASSEVGGGHEQYF. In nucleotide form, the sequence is TGTGCCAGCAGTGAAGTAGGGGGCGGCCACGAGCAGTACTTC.